This entry concerns a single TCR beta chain. Antigen: not known. This entry is derived from a study of T cell responses to AZD1222 COVID-19 vaccine. Study results and caveats: Receipt of two AZD1222 doses was followed by a rise in Spike-specific TCR breadth and depth. Repertoire sampling occurred only after the peak T cell response. Donors skewed white British and female; clonal diversity was possibly underestimated.

Germline V CDR1 and CDR2: MNHNS, SASEGT. V was trimmed by 2 bases and J by 9 bases, leaving 11 bases between them. The CDR3 contains 12 residues. Only in-frame clones appear in the TCRdb table, and some are missing; sequencing was by immunoSEQ multiplex PCR. The table lists tens of thousands of clones, 89% of them singletons. Sequenced here: peripheral blood, sampled 28 days after the second AZD1222 dose. The gene calls are TRBV6-1 and TRBJ2-7; D might be TRBD2 (6 bases). This clonotype was sampled from an adult who received the AZD1222 COVID-19 vaccine. Here the CDR3 reads CASSELGLGQYF. The CDR3 DNA reads TGTGCCAGCAGTGAATTGGGACTCGGGCAGTACTTC.